The rows below give T cell receptor beta chains drawn from one sample of a study of T cells in Graves' hyperthyroidism and ophthalmopathy. TCRdb reanalysed the multiplex PCR reads using MiXCR and keeps one entry per CDR3 protein. The table records more than 350,000 distinct CDR3 sequences, 12% to 15% of them present only once. The specimen sequenced was blood. These receptors were taken from a woman aged 60 to 75 with Graves' ophthalmopathy. Both conserved end residues are trimmed from each CDR3. The order of the fields is V gene, clone size, CDR3 protein. Part of the rows lack a size; the others show once, few, many or a class for expanded clones.

TRBV7-9	many	ASSLAHSVASQF
TRBV30	-	AWSASTGEYSNQPQH
TRBV2	many	ASSGTVQPQH
TRBV7-9	-	ASSLPGPTTGLLDGYT
TRBV9	many	ASSVGLARSTDTQY
TRBV20-1	few	SARVGGSGNQPQH
TRBV5-6	many	ASSSSGTGGRNEKLF
TRBV29-1	-	SVERVGLAGGSYEQY
TRBV3-1	many	ASSPRLGYYEQY
TRBV9	few	ASSAEGLAGYEQF
TRBV28	many	ASSFGTGSDEQY
TRBV9	-	ASSGRRGRTGELF
TRBV5-1	many	ASSHQDRGEETQY
TRBV30	many	AWSPGTGGYEQY
TRBV10-3	-	AISGTPYEQY
TRBV27	-	ASKEQGREKLF